This entry is about one T cell receptor beta chain. The record originates from a study of blood T cell repertoires in COVID-19. Authors' analysis steps: Using reference gene primer amplification, nucleated cell counts were estimated. TCRdb keeps only in-frame clones here, not all; method: immunoSEQ multiplex PCR. Clone size and V and J calls were adopted from that table, with D and trimming inferred from the DNA. The sample records some 80,000 clones, about 80% being singletons. The CDR3 consists of 13 residues. CDR1 and CDR2 (germline): SGHAT, FQNNGV. Trimming took off 5 bases at V and 7 bases at J, with 14 bases between the two ends.

This TCR derives from a woman in her forties with active or convalescent COVID-19. Sequencing input: peripheral blood. The chain links TRBV11-2 to TRBJ1-2; no reliable D call. In DNA, the CDR3 is TGTGCCAGCAGCCGAGTGGGCAGGCCTGGCTACACCTTC. It encodes CASSRVGRPGYTF.